The clone carrying this T cell receptor beta chain was counted ten times or more. Its matching antigen is unknown. This CDR3 is built from 14 residues. Trimming cost V 0 bases and J 4 bases, with 10 bases left between them. The germline V gene encodes CDR1 MNHEY and CDR2 SVGAGI. TCR libraries were built in bulk with a published protocol and specific TCR primers. A single record per CDR3 protein comes from TCRdb applying MiXCR to the PCR reads. The top ten clones hold around 0.84% of a sample with around 470,000 distinct CDR3 sequences, about 20% of them seen once. The data are from a study of molecular identifiers for immune sequencing clone quantification. General observations from the study: In naive cells, clones above 20 RNA copies held under 1% of molecules, whereas in effector cells they held over 99%. Identical TCR molecules can share a barcode, and this sharing could underestimate highly expanded clone sizes.

The chain carries TRBV6-5 and TRBJ2-7; tentative D call: TRBD2 (6 bases). This clonotype was sampled from a human donor in good health. Some libraries in this study had Jurkat cell RNA spiked in. Material: naive CD8+ T cells from blood, with Jurkat cell RNA spiked in. Sample subset: FACS-sorted CD8+CD4-CCR7+CD45RA+ naive T cells. The CDR3 DNA reads TGTGCCAGCAGTTACTCGAGGAGGGTTTACGAGCAGTACTTC. Its translation: CASSYSRRVYEQYF.